This T cell receptor (beta chain) was sequenced during a study of PD-L1 blockade in urothelial cancer. At the level of the study: Patients with male sex and bladder-origin urothelial cancer accounted for most of the roughly 30 enrolled.

TCRdb keeps only in-frame clones here, not all; method: immunoSEQ multiplex PCR. This table holds approximately 100,000 clones, 91% found once. The CDR3 extends over 19 amino acids. The sample in question was PBMCs, obtained around atezolizumab (anti-PD-L1) treatment. The sequence was obtained from a woman of 80 years or more with urothelial cancer. The chain recombines TRBV1 with TRBJ1-5. TRBV1 is described as a pseudogene. The DNA for the CDR3 is TGCACCAGCAGCCGCCCAAGGGTCGGGGACTCAGTAGGTAATCAGCCCCAGCATTTT. Encoded protein: CTSSRPRVGDSVGNQPQHF.